This entry is about one T cell receptor beta chain. This sample stems from a study of regulatory T cells in long-lasting Graves disease. Time point noted: newly diagnosed GD, antithyroid drugs for less than 3 months. The TCR library used RNA extracted from PBMCs. With iRepertoire HTBI primers and Arm-PCR of CDR3 regions, TCR beta libraries were built. Using its own MiXCR run on the multiplex PCR reads, TCRdb lists one record per CDR3 protein. The profile shows about 620,000 distinct CDR3 sequences, approximately 15% of them singletons. The CDR3 is made up of 12 amino acids. Per the germline V gene, CDR1 is KGHSH and CDR2 is LQKENI. Trimming left V 4 bases short and J 11 bases short, with 11 bases between. A further study also used this sample, focusing on T cells in Graves' hyperthyroidism and ophthalmopathy.

This receptor was identified in a woman aged 25 to 45 with Graves disease. V usage is TRBV18 and J usage is TRBJ2-2; D is perhaps TRBD1 (6 bases). Sequencing was performed on peripheral blood mononuclear cells (PBMCs), taken at new diagnosis, from a patient treated with antithyroid drugs. As DNA, the CDR3 is TGTGCCAGCTCACTTTCCGGGACAGAGCTGTTTTTT. Residues: CASSLSGTELFF.